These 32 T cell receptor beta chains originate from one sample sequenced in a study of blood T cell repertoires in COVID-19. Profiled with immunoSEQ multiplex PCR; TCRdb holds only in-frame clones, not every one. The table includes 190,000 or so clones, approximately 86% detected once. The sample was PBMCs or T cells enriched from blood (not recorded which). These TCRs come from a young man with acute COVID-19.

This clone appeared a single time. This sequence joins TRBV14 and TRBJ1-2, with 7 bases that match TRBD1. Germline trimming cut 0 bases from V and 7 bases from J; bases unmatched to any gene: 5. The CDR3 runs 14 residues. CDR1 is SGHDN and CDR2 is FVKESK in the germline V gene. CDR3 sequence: CASSQDHRGFGYTF. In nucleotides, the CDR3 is TGTGCCAGCAGCCAAGACCACAGGGGCTTTGGCTACACCTTC.

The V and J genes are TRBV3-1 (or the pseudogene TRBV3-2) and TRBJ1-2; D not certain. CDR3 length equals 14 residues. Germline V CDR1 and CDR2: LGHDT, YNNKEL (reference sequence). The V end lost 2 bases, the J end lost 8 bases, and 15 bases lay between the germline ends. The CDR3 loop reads CASSQWSERVGYTF. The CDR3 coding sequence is TGTGCCAGCAGCCAATGGTCAGAGAGGGTAGGCTACACCTTC.

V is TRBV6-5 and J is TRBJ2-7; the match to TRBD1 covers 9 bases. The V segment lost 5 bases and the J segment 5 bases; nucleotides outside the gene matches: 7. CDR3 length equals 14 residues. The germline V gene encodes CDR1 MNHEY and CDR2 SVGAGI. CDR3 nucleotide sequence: TGTGCCAGCAGTCAGTCGACAGGGGGAGACGAGCAGTACTTC. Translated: CASSQSTGGDEQYF.

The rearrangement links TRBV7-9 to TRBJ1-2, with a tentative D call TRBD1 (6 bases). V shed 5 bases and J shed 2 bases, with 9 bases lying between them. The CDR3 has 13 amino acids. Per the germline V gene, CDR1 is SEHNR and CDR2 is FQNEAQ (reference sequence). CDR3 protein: CASSATGNYGYTF. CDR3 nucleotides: TGTGCCAGCAGCGCAACAGGGAACTATGGCTACACCTTC.

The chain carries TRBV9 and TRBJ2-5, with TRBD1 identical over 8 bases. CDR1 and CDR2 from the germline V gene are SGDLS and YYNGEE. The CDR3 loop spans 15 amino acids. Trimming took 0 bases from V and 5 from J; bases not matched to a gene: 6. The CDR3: CASSVGGAGGETQYF. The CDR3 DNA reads TGTGCCAGCAGCGTAGGTGGAGCAGGGGGCGAGACCCAGTACTTC.

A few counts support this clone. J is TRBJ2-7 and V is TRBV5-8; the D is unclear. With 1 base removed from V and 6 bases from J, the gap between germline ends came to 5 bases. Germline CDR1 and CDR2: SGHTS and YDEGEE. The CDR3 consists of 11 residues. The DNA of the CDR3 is TGTGCCAGCAGCTTGAACGGCGAGCAGTACTTC. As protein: CASSLNGEQYF.

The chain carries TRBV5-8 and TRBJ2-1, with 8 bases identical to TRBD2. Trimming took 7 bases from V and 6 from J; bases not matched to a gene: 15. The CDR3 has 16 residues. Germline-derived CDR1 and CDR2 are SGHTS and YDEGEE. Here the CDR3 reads CASLKIGLAGSNEQFF. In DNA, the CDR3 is TGTGCCAGCCTAAAGATAGGGCTAGCGGGTTCCAATGAGCAGTTCTTC.

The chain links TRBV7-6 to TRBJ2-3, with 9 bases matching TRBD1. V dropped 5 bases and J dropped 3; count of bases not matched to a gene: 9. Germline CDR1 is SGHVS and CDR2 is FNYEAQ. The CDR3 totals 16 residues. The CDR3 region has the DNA TGTGCCAGCAGCCGAACCGGGACAGGGAGAACAGATACGCAGTATTTT. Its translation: CASSRTGTGRTDTQYF.

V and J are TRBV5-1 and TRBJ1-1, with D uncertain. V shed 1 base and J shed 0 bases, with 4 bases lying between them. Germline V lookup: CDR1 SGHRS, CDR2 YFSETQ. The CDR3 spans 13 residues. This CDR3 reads CASSLSLNTEAFF. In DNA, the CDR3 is TGCGCCAGCAGCTTGTCTCTGAACACTGAAGCTTTCTTT.

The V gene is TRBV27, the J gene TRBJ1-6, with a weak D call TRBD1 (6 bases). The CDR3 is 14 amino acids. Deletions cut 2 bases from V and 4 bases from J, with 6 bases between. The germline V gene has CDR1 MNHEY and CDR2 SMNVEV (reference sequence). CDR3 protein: CASSLGQYNSPLHF. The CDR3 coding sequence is TGTGCCAGCAGTTTAGGACAGTATAATTCACCCCTCCACTTT.

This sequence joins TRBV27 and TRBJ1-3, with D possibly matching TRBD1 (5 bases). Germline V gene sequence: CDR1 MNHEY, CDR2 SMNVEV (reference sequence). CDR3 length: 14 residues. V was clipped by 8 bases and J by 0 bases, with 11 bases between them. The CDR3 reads CASGPGASGNTIYF. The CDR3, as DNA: TGTGCCAGCGGACCTGGGGCCTCTGGAAACACCATATATTTT.

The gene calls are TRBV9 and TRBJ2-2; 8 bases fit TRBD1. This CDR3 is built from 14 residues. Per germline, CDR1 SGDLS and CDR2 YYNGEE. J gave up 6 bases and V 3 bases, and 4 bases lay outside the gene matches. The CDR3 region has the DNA TGTGCCAGCAGCGCCTGGACAGGGCCCGGGGAGCTGTTTTTT. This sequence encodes CASSAWTGPGELFF.

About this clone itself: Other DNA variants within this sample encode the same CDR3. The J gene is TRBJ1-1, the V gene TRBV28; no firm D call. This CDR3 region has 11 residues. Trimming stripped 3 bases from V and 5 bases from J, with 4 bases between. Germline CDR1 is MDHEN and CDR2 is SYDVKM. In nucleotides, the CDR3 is TGTGCCAGCAGTTTGAGGACTGAAGCTTTCTTT. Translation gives CASSLRTEAFF.

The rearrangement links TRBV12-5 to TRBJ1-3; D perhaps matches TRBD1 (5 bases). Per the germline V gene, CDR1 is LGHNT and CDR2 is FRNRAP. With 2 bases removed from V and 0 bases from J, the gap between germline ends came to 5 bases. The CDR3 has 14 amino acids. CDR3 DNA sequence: TGTGCTAGTGGTTTGCAGGGCTCTGGAAACACCATATATTTT. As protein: CASGLQGSGNTIYF.

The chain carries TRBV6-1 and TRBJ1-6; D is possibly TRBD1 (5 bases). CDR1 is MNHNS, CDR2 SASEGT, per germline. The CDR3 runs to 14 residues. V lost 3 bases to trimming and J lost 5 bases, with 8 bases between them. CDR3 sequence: CASSDPRDNSPLHF. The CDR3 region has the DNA TGTGCCAGCAGTGATCCCAGGGATAATTCACCCCTCCACTTT.

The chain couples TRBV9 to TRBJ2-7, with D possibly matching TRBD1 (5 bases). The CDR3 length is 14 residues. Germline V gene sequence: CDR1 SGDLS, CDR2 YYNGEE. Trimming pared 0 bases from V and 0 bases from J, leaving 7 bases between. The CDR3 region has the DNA TGTGCCAGCAGCGTAGTTGACAGCTCCTACGAGCAGTACTTC. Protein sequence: CASSVVDSSYEQYF.

The CDR3: CASRPGQGYTEAFF. In nucleotides, the CDR3 is TGTGCCAGCAGACCGGGACAGGGTTACACTGAAGCTTTCTTT. The chain recombines TRBV28 with TRBJ1-1; 9 nucleotides agree with TRBD1. CDR1 and CDR2 from the germline V gene are MDHEN and SYDVKM. The CDR3 is 14 residues long. J gave up 3 bases and V 6 bases, and 5 bases lay outside the gene matches. The whole variable domain, filled in from reference TRBV28 and TRBJ1-1, reads DVKVTQSSRYLVKRTGEKVFLECVQDMDHENMFWYRQDPGLGLRLIYFSYDVKMKEKGDIPEGYSVSREKKERFSLILESASTNQTSMYLCASRPGQGYTEAFFGQGTRLTVV.

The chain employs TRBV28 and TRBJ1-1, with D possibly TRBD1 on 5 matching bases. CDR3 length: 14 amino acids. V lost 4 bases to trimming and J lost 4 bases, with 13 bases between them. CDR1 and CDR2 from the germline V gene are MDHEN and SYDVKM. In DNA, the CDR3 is TGTGCCAGCAGTTGGGGAAGCGGGGCCACTGAAGCTTTCTTT. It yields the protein CASSWGSGATEAFF. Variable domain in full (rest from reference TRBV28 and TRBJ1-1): DVKVTQSSRYLVKRTGEKVFLECVQDMDHENMFWYRQDPGLGLRLIYFSYDVKMKEKGDIPEGYSVSREKKERFSLILESASTNQTSMYLCASSWGSGATEAFFGQGTRLTVV.

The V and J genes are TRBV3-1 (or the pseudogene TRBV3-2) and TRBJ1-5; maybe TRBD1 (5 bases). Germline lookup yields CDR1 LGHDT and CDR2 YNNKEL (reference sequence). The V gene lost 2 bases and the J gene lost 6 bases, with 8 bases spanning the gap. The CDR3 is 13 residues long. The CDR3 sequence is CASSQTTAQPQHF. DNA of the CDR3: TGTGCCAGCAGCCAAACGACAGCTCAGCCCCAGCATTTT.

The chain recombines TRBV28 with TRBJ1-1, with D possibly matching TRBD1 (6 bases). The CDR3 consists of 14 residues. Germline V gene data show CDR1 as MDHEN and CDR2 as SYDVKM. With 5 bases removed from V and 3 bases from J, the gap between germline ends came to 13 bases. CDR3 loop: CASSELGADTEAFF. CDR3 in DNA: TGTGCCAGCAGTGAGTTGGGGGCGGACACTGAAGCTTTCTTT.

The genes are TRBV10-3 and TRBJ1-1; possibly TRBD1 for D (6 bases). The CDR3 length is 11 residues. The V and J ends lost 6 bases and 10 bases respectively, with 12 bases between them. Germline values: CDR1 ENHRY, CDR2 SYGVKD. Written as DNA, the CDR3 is TGTGCCATCAGGGAAAACAGGGTAGCTTTCTTT. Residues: CAIRENRVAFF.

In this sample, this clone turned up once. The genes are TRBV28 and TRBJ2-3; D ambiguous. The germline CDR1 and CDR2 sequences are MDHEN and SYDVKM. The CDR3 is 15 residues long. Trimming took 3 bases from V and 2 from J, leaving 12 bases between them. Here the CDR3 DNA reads TGTGCCAGCAGTTTGTATGCCGTAGACACAGATACGCAGTATTTT. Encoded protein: CASSLYAVDTDTQYF.

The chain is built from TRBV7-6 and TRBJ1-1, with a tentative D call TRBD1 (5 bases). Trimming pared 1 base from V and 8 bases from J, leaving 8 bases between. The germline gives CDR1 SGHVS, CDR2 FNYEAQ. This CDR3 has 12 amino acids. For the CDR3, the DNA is TGTGCCAGCAGCTTAGGGCCAGGGGAAGCTTTCTTT. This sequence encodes CASSLGPGEAFF.

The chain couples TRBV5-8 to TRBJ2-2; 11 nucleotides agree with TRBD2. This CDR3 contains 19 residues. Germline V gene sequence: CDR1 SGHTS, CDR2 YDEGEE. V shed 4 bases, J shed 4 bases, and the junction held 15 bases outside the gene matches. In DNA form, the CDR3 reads TGTGCCAGCAGCGCCAGCGGGACTAGCGGAATTGCGAGCACCGGGGAGCTGTTTTTT. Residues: CASSASGTSGIASTGELFF.

CDR3 amino acids: CASSPQGAYGYTF. CDR3 DNA sequence: TGCGCCAGCAGCCCACAGGGGGCGTATGGCTACACCTTC. The rearrangement uses TRBV5-1 and TRBJ1-2, with 9 positions matching TRBD1. The CDR3 runs to 13 residues. Germline V gene lookup returns CDR1 SGHRS and CDR2 YFSETQ. The junction had 3 bases not matched to a gene; V was cut back by 4 bases and J by 5 bases.

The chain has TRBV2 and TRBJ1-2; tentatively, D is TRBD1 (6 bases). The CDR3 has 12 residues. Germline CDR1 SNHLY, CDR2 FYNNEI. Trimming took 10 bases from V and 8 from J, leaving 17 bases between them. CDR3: CATKGGGGGYTF. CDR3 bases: TGTGCCACGAAGGGGGGGGGAGGCGGCTACACCTTC.

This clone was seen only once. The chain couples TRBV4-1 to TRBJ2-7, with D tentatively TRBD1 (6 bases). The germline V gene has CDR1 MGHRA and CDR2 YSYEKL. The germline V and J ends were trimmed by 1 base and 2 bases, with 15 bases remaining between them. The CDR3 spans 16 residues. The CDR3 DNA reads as TGCGCCAGCAGCCAAGTAGCAGGGGATCCAACCTACGAGCAGTACTTC. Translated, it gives CASSQVAGDPTYEQYF.

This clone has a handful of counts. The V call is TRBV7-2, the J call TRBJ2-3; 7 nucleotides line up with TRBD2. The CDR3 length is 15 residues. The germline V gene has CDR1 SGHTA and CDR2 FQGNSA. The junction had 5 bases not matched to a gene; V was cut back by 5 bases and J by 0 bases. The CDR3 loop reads CASSTLAASTDTQYF. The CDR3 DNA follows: TGTGCCAGCAGCACCCTAGCGGCTAGCACAGATACGCAGTATTTT.

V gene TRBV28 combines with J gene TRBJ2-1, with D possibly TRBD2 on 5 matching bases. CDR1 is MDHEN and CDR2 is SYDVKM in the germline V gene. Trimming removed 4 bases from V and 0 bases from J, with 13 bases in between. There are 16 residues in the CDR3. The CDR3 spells CASSSPQRRSYNEQFF. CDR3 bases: TGTGCCAGCAGTTCCCCCCAGCGGCGCTCCTACAATGAGCAGTTCTTC.

CDR3 sequence reads: CASSYSSIAQPQHF. In DNA, the CDR3 is TGTGCCAGCAGTTACTCGAGTATTGCTCAGCCCCAGCATTTT. The chain is built from TRBV6-2 or TRBV6-3 and TRBJ1-5; D is uncertain. The ends were cut back, 0 bases at V and 6 bases at J, with 9 bases in the middle. Germline assignment: CDR1 MNHEY and CDR2 SVGEGT. The length of the CDR3 is 14 residues.

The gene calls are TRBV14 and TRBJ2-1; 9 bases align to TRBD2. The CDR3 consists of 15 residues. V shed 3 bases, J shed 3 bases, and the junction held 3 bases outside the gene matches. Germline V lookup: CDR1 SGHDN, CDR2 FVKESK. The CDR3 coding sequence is TGTGCCAGCAGCCAGAGCGGGAGGCTCTACAATGAGCAGTTCTTC. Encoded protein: CASSQSGRLYNEQFF.

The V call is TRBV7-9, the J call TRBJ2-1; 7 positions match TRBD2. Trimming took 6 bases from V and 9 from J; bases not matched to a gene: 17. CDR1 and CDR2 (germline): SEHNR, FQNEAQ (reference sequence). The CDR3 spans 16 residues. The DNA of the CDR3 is TGTGCCAGCAGTGAAGGTGGGGGAGGGCCTGGTAGTGAGCAGTTCTTC. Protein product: CASSEGGGGPGSEQFF.